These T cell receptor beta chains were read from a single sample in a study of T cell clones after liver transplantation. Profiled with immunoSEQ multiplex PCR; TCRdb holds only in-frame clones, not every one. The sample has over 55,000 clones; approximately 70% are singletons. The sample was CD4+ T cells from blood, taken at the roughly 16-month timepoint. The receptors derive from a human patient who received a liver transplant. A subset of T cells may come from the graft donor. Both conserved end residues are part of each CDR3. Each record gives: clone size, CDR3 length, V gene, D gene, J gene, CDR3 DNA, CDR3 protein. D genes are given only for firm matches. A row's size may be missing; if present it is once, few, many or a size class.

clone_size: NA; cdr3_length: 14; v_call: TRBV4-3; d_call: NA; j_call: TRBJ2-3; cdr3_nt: TGCGCCAGCAGCCAAGAGAGGTTCACAGATACGCAGTATTTT; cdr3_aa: CASSQERFTDTQYF
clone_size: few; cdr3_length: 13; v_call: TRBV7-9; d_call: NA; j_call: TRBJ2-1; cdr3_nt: TGTGCCAGCAGTTCAAGCGCAAACAATGAGCAGTTCTTC; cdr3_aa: CASSSSANNEQFF
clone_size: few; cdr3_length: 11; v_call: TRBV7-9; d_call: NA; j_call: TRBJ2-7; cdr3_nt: TGTGCCATCGGGACATTGTACGAGCAGTACTTC; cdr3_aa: CAIGTLYEQYF
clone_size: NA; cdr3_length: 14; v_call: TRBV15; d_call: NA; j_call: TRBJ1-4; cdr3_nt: TGTGCCACCTCTAGTCAATTTTCTGGTGAAAAACTGTTTTTT; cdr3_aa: CATSSQFSGEKLFF
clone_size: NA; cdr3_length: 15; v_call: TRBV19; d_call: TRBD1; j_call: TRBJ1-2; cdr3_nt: TGTGCCAGTAGTATCTCCCGACAGGGGTTGAACGGCTACACCTTC; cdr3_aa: CASSISRQGLNGYTF
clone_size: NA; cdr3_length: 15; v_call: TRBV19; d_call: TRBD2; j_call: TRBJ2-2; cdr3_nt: TGTGCCAGTAGGCTAGCGGGGGGCGACACCGGGGAGCTGTTTTTT; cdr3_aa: CASRLAGGDTGELFF
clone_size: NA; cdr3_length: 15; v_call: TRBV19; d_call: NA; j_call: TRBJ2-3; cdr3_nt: TGTGCCAGTAGTATAGACACGGAACGCACAGATACGCAGTATTTT; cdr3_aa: CASSIDTERTDTQYF
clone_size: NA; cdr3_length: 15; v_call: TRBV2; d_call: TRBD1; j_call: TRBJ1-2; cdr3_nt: TGTGCCAGCAGTGAAGGGGGCAGGGGGCGCATCGGCTACACCTTC; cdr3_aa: CASSEGGRGRIGYTF
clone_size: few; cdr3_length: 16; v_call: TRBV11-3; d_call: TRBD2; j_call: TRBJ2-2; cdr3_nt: TGTGCCAGCAGCAGCTCCGGGACTATGAACACCGGGGAGCTGTTTTTT; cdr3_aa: CASSSSGTMNTGELFF
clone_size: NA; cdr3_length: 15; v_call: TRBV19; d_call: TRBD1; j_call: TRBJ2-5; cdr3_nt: TGTGCCAGTACTAACGGACAGGGGGCAGGAGAGACCCAGTACTTC; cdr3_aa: CASTNGQGAGETQYF
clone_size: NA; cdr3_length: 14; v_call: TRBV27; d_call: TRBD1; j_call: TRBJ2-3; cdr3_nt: TGTGCCAGCAGTTCGGGACAGGGCACAGATACGCAGTATTTT; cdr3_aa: CASSSGQGTDTQYF
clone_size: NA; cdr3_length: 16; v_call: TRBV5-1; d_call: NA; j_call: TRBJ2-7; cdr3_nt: TGCGCCAGCAGCTTATCGGGAGCGAAAAGCTCCTACGAGCAGTACTTC; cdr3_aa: CASSLSGAKSSYEQYF
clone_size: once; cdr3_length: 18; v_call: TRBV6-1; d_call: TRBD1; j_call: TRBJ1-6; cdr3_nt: TGTGCCAGCAGTGAAGGGACGTTCGGGGACAGGGATAATTCACCCCTCCACTTT; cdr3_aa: CASSEGTFGDRDNSPLHF
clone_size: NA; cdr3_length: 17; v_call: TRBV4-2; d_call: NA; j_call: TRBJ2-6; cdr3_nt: TGTGCCAGCAGCCAAGACGGTATTATTTCTGGGGCCAACGTCCTGACTTTC; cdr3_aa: CASSQDGIISGANVLTF
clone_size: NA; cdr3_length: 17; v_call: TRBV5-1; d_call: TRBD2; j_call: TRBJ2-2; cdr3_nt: TGCGCCAGCAGACCCCCTTCTAGCGGGGGGAACACCGGGGAGCTGTTTTTT; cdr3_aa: CASRPPSSGGNTGELFF
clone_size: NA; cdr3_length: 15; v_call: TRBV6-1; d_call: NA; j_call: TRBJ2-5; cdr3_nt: TGTGCCAGCAGTGAAGGGACAGCAGGCCGAGAGACCCAGTACTTC; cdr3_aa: CASSEGTAGRETQYF
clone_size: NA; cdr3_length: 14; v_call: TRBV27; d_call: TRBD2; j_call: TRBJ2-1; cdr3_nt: TGTGCCAGCTCGAGGGAGGGGACCTACAATGAGCAGTTCTTC; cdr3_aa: CASSREGTYNEQFF
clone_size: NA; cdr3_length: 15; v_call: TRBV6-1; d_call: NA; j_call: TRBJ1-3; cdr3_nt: TGTGCCAGCAGTGAAGCGAGGTCAGGAGGAAACACCATATATTTT; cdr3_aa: CASSEARSGGNTIYF
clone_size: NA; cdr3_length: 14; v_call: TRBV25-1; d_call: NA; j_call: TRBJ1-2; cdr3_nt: TGTGCCAGCAGTCCAGACGGACTTAACTATGGCTACACCTTC; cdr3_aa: CASSPDGLNYGYTF
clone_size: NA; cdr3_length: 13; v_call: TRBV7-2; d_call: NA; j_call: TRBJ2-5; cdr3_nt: TGTGCCAGCAGCTCGGTAGGGAGGGAGACCCAGTACTTC; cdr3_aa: CASSSVGRETQYF
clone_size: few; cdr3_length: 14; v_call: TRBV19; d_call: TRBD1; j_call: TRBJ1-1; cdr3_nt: TGTGCCAGTAGTCTCCGACAGGGCCAGCGAGAAGCTTTCTTT; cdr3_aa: CASSLRQGQREAFF
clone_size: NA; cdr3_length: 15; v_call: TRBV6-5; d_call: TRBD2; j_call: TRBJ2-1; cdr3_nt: TGTGCCAGCAGTCCCACTAGCGGGAAGGATAATGAGCAGTTCTTC; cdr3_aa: CASSPTSGKDNEQFF
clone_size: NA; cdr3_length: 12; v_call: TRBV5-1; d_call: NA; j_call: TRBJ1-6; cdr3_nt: TGCGCCAGCAGCCCCTTGGGCTCACCCCTCCACTTT; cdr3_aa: CASSPLGSPLHF
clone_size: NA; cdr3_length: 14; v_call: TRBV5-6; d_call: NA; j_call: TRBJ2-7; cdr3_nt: TGTGCCAGCAGCTTGAGGGGGGTTGGATACGAGCAGTACTTC; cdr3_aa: CASSLRGVGYEQYF
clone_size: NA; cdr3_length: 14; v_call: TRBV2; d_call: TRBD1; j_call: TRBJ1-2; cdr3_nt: TGTGCCAGCAGTGGAGATACAGGGGAATATGGCTACACCTTC; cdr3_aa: CASSGDTGEYGYTF
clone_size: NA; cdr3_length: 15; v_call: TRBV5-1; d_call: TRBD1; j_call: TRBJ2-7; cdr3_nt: TGCGCCAGCAGCTTGGCTGGGACAGGGGGCGGCGAGCAGTACTTC; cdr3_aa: CASSLAGTGGGEQYF
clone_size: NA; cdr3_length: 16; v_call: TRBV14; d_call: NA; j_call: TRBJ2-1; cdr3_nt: TGTGCCAGCAGCCAAGAGGTAGTAAGCTCCTACAATGAGCAGTTCTTC; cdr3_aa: CASSQEVVSSYNEQFF
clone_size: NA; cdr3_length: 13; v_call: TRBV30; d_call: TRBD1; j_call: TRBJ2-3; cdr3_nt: TGTGCCTGGGCTTTCACAGGGGGAAATACGCAGTATTTT; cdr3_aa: CAWAFTGGNTQYF
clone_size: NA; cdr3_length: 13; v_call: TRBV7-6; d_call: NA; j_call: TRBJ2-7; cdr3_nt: TGTGCCAGCAGCCTCGCGGTGGGCTACGAGCAGTACTTC; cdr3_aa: CASSLAVGYEQYF
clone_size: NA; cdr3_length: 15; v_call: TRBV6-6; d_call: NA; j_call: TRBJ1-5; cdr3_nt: TGTGCCAGCAGTTACTCCAGGGATAGCAATCAGCCCCAGCATTTT; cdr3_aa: CASSYSRDSNQPQHF
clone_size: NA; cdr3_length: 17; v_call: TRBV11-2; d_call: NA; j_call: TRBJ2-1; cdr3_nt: TGTGCCAGCAGCTTAGTAGATGGCCGAGCCCTTGGGAATGAGCAGTTCTTC; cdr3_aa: CASSLVDGRALGNEQFF
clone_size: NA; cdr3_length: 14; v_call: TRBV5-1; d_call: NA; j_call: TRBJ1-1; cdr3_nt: TGCGCCAGCAGCTTGGCCGCGGGAAACACTGAAGCTTTCTTT; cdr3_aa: CASSLAAGNTEAFF
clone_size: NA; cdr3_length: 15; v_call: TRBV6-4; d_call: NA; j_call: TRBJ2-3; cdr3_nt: TGTGCCAGCAGTAGAACCGGGACGGTGCTGGATACGCAGTATTTT; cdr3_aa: CASSRTGTVLDTQYF
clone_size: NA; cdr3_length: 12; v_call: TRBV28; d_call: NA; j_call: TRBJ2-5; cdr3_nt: TGTGCCAGCAGCTCAGGGTTTGAGACCCAGTACTTC; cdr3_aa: CASSSGFETQYF
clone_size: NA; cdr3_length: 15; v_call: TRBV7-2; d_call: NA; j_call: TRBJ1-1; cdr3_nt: TGTGCCAGCAGCTTAGCGGCAGGATCCTACACTGAAGCTTTCTTT; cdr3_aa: CASSLAAGSYTEAFF
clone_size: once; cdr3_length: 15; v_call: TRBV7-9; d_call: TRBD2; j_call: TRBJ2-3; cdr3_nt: TGTGCCAGCAGCCCCGCGGGAGGGGGCACAGATACGCAGTATTTT; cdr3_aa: CASSPAGGGTDTQYF
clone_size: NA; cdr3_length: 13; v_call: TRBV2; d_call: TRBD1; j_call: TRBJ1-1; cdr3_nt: TGTGCCAGCAGGGGACAGTGGAACACTGAAGCTTTCTTT; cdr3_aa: CASRGQWNTEAFF
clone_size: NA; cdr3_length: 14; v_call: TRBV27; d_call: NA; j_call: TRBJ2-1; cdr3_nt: TGTGCCAGCAGTTCCAGCCTGAACTACAATGAGCAGTTCTTC; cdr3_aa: CASSSSLNYNEQFF